The 32 T cell receptor beta chains below come from one sample, sequenced in a study of blood T cell repertoires in COVID-19. Profiled with immunoSEQ multiplex PCR; TCRdb holds only in-frame clones, not every one. This table has a few hundred thousand clones, 85% appearing once. The specimen sequenced was peripheral blood. Receptor source: a human donor in a cohort sampled during active COVID-19.

This chain links TRBV27 with TRBJ2-5; D possibly corresponds to TRBD2 (7 bases). V shed 4 bases and J shed 4 bases, with 16 bases lying between them. CDR1 is MNHEY, CDR2 SMNVEV, per germline (reference sequence). The CDR3 totals 15 residues. The CDR3: CASSWGTRGRETQYF. The CDR3 DNA is TGTGCCAGCAGTTGGGGGACGCGGGGGCGAGAGACCCAGTACTTC.

The chain couples TRBV24-1 to TRBJ2-3; tentative D call: TRBD2 (6 bases). The CDR3 is 13 residues long. Germline CDR1 KGHDR, CDR2 SFDVKD. V lost 5 bases to trimming and J lost 6 bases, with 11 bases between them. CDR3 in amino acids: CATSVRRGDTQYF. The CDR3 DNA reads as TGTGCCACCAGTGTTAGACGGGGGGATACGCAGTATTTT.

This clone was recorded once. J is TRBJ2-1 and V is TRBV7-2; 14 nucleotides line up with TRBD2. Germline values: CDR1 SGHTA, CDR2 FQGNSA. This CDR3 contains 16 residues. V gave up 5 bases and J gave up 7 bases; unmatched junction bases: 7. DNA for the CDR3: TGTGCCAGCAGCGAGGGGACTAGCGGGGGTTGGAATGAGCAGTTCTTC. Residues: CASSEGTSGGWNEQFF.

V gene TRBV7-8 combines with J gene TRBJ2-3; D gene unclear. The CDR3 covers 14 residues. Looked up from germline, CDR1 is SGHVS and CDR2 is FQNEAQ. Trimming removed 0 bases at V and 1 base at J, with 5 bases between. The CDR3 DNA is TGTGCCAGCAGCTTAGCGGGCGGCACAGATACGCAGTATTTT. Translation gives CASSLAGGTDTQYF.

The chain couples TRBV10-3 to TRBJ2-7; TRBD1 matches at 8 bases. With V trimmed by 9 bases and J by 1 base, 5 bases remained unmatched. The germline V gene encodes CDR1 ENHRY and CDR2 SYGVKD. This CDR3 is 13 amino acids long. CDR3 sequence reads: CAIKQGASYEQYF. CDR3 DNA: TGTGCCATAAAGCAGGGGGCATCCTACGAGCAGTACTTC.

The chain is built from TRBV7-2 and TRBJ2-2; D remains unclear. This CDR3 comprises 17 residues. V was clipped by 5 bases and J by 0 bases, with 16 bases between them. The germline V gene encodes CDR1 SGHTA and CDR2 FQGNSA. CDR3 bases: TGTGCCAGCAGCCCTCGCCCTTTTGGAGCGAACACCGGGGAGCTGTTTTTT. As protein: CASSPRPFGANTGELFF. Using reference TRBV7-2 and TRBJ2-2 for the parts outside the CDR3, the full variable domain is GAGVSQSPSNKVTEKGKDVELRCDPISGHTALYWYRQSLGQGLEFLIYFQGNSAPDKSGLPSDRFSAERTGGSVSTLTIQRTQQEDSAVYLCASSPRPFGANTGELFFGEGSRLTVL.

The gene calls are TRBV24-1 and TRBJ2-2; 9 positions agree with TRBD2. J gave up 2 bases and V 3 bases, and 6 bases lay outside the gene matches. Germline-derived CDR1 and CDR2 are KGHDR and SFDVKD. This CDR3 region has 17 residues. CDR3 sequence (DNA): TGTGCCACCAGTGATATGTCTAGCGGGGTCAACACCGGGGAGCTGTTTTTT. The encoded protein is CATSDMSSGVNTGELFF.

The chain recombines TRBV5-1 with TRBJ1-1; 12 positions match TRBD1. The CDR3 is 15 amino acids. With V trimmed by 3 bases and J by 4 bases, 4 bases remained unmatched. Looked up from germline, CDR1 is SGHRS and CDR2 is YFSETQ. CDR3 region: CASSSGQGAVTEAFF. The CDR3 DNA follows: TGCGCCAGCAGCTCGGGACAGGGGGCAGTCACTGAAGCTTTCTTT. Based on the CDR3 plus reference TRBV5-1 and TRBJ1-1, the full variable domain is KAGVTQTPRYLIKTRGQQVTLSCSPISGHRSVSWYQQTPGQGLQFLFEYFSETQRNKGNFPGRFSGRQFSNSRSEMNVSTLELGDSALYLCASSSGQGAVTEAFFGQGTRLTVV.

V gene TRBV7-9 combines with J gene TRBJ2-2; perhaps TRBD2 as D (6 bases). Looked up from germline, CDR1 is SEHNR and CDR2 is FQNEAQ (reference sequence). The CDR3 sequence is 16 residues long. V was clipped by 3 bases and J by 2 bases, with 13 bases between them. The DNA of the CDR3 is TGTGCCAGCAGCTTCCTCCGGGGGATCAACACCGGGGAGCTGTTTTTT. Protein sequence: CASSFLRGINTGELFF.

V usage is TRBV10-3 and J usage is TRBJ1-2; no clear D. The CDR3 totals 13 residues. Germline CDR1 reads ENHRY; CDR2 reads SYGVKD. The ends were cut back, 3 bases at V and 2 bases at J, with 7 bases in the middle. The CDR3 region is CAISDEENYGYTF. The CDR3 DNA is TGTGCCATCAGTGACGAGGAAAACTATGGCTACACCTTC.

The DNA for the CDR3 is TGTGCCAGCCGAAGGGACAGGCGGGGCGGGACCCAGTACTTC. It specifies CASRRDRRGGTQYF. The rearrangement uses TRBV25-1 and TRBJ2-5; 8 bases align to TRBD1. Germline lookup yields CDR1 MGHDK and CDR2 SYGVNS. The ends lost 8 bases at V and 7 bases at J; junction bases unmatched: 12. The CDR3 length is 14 residues.

Concerning this clone itself: Other nucleotide sequences in the sample specify the same CDR3. The V call is TRBV18, the J call TRBJ1-1; 8 positions agree with TRBD1. The germline gives CDR1 KGHSH, CDR2 LQKENI. CDR3 size: 15 residues. V was clipped by 3 bases and J by 1 base; unmatched bases: 4. The CDR3 coding sequence is TGTGCCAGCTCACCGGGGACAGGCGCGAACACTGAAGCTTTCTTT. Protein sequence: CASSPGTGANTEAFF.

The V gene is TRBV7-9, the J gene TRBJ2-3; 7 bases fit TRBD1. J gave up 4 bases and V 5 bases, and 6 bases lay outside the gene matches. This CDR3 has 14 amino acids. Germline V CDR1 and CDR2: SEHNR, FQNEAQ (reference sequence). This chain's CDR3 is CASSTTGDADTQYF. Here the CDR3 DNA reads TGTGCCAGCAGCACTACAGGGGACGCAGATACGCAGTATTTT.

The V and J genes are TRBV18 and TRBJ2-3; 10 bases are shared with TRBD1. The CDR3 has 15 amino acids. Unmatched junction bases numbered 3, after V lost 5 bases and J lost 1 base. Per the germline V gene, CDR1 is KGHSH and CDR2 is LQKENI. DNA of the CDR3: TGTGCCAGCTCAACCGGGACAGGGGGCACAGATACGCAGTATTTT. This gives the protein CASSTGTGGTDTQYF.

The chain combines TRBV5-1 with TRBJ2-2; 10 bases fit TRBD2. The V segment lost 1 base and the J segment 5 bases; nucleotides outside the gene matches: 5. Germline CDR1 SGHRS, CDR2 YFSETQ. The CDR3 covers 16 residues. The chain's CDR3 is CASSLWLAGETGELFF. CDR3 nucleotide sequence: TGCGCCAGCAGCTTGTGGCTAGCGGGGGAAACCGGGGAGCTGTTTTTT.

The gene calls are TRBV7-9 and TRBJ2-3, with 10 bases aligning to TRBD1. This CDR3 has 16 residues. The junction had 3 bases not matched to a gene; V was cut back by 2 bases and J by 1 base. CDR1 SEHNR and CDR2 FQNEAQ come from the germline V gene (reference sequence). CDR3 sequence: CASSLRGTGGTDTQYF. CDR3 nucleotides: TGTGCCAGCAGCTTACGTGGGACAGGGGGCACAGATACGCAGTATTTT. Full variable domain (remainder filled in from reference TRBV7-9 and TRBJ2-3): DTGVSQNPRHKITKRGQNVTFRCDPISEHNRLYWYRQTLGQGPEFLTYFQNEAQLEKSRLLSDRFSAERPKGSFSTLEIQRTEQGDSAMYLCASSLRGTGGTDTQYFGPGTRLTVL.

The chain carries TRBV18 and TRBJ1-3, with a tentative D call TRBD1 (5 bases). This CDR3 is 13 amino acids long. Germline V CDR1 and CDR2: KGHSH, LQKENI. The V end was cut by 3 bases, the J end by 8 bases, with 11 bases between. The CDR3 is CASSPSQGYTIYF. The CDR3 region has the DNA TGTGCCAGCTCACCCTCCCAGGGCTACACCATATATTTT.

The V call is TRBV11-1, the J call TRBJ1-1; D is undetermined. The CDR3 contains 14 residues. Trimming pared 3 bases from V and 0 bases from J, leaving 8 bases between. The germline V gene has CDR1 SGHAT and CDR2 FQDESV (reference sequence). CDR3 sequence reads: CASSLAVMNTEAFF. CDR3 coding DNA: TGTGCCAGCAGCTTGGCAGTCATGAACACTGAAGCTTTCTTT.

The gene calls are TRBV10-3 and TRBJ1-1, with D possibly TRBD1 on 6 matching bases. Germline V gene data show CDR1 as ENHRY and CDR2 as SYGVKD. V was shortened by 10 bases and J by 8 bases, with 14 bases between the two germline ends. CDR3 size: 11 residues. CDR3 residues: CATKQGSEAFF. CDR3 sequence (DNA): TGTGCCACGAAGCAGGGGTCCGAAGCTTTCTTT.

The chain employs TRBV10-3 and TRBJ1-5; D remains unclear. The V end was cut by 2 bases, the J end by 3 bases, with 17 bases between. The CDR3 runs to 17 residues. In germline, CDR1 is ENHRY, CDR2 SYGVKD. CDR3 bases: TGTGCCATCAGTGAGGCCATTGGAGTTCTGAACAATCAGCCCCAGCATTTT. Its protein is CAISEAIGVLNNQPQHF.

The V gene is TRBV7-6, the J gene TRBJ1-6; weak D call: TRBD1 (5 bases). Germline CDR1 SGHVS, CDR2 FNYEAQ. V was trimmed by 0 bases and J by 3 bases, leaving 12 bases between them. This CDR3 has 17 residues. The CDR3 loop reads CASSLALGDFYNSPLHF. DNA of the CDR3: TGTGCCAGCAGCTTAGCTTTAGGGGATTTCTATAATTCACCCCTCCACTTT.

This clone has just a few counts. The rearrangement links TRBV27 to TRBJ1-2; 7 positions agree with TRBD1. With V trimmed by 2 bases and J by 7 bases, 4 bases remained unmatched. The CDR3 length is 13 residues. CDR1 is MNHEY, CDR2 SMNVEV, per germline (reference sequence). DNA of the CDR3: TGTGCCAGCAGTTTAAGAGGGGGCGCTGGCTACACCTTC. It translates to CASSLRGGAGYTF.

The V and J genes are TRBV2 and TRBJ2-6; D perhaps matches TRBD1 (6 bases). There are 15 residues in the CDR3. Germline V gene lookup returns CDR1 SNHLY and CDR2 FYNNEI. V lost 6 bases, J lost 2 bases, and 11 bases lay in between. CDR3 loop: CASSTQGAGANVLTF. The CDR3 DNA sequence: TGTGCCAGCAGCACACAGGGAGCTGGGGCCAACGTCCTGACTTTC. The whole variable domain, remainder taken from reference TRBV2 and TRBJ2-6, is EPEVTQTPSHQVTQMGQEVILRCVPISNHLYFYWYRQILGQKVEFLVSFYNNEISEKSEIFDDQFSVERPDGSNFTLKIRSTKLEDSAMYFCASSTQGAGANVLTFGAGSRLTVL.

The V and J genes are TRBV6-1 and TRBJ1-2, with 8 nucleotides matching TRBD1. The CDR3 has 18 residues. Looked up from germline, CDR1 is MNHNS and CDR2 is SASEGT. V gave up 2 bases and J gave up 4 bases; unmatched junction bases: 15. The CDR3 DNA reads as TGTGCCAGCAGTGAACCCCCCGGGTTGGCAGGGGGCCGCTATGGCTACACCTTC. It is translated as CASSEPPGLAGGRYGYTF.

The V call is TRBV27, the J call TRBJ1-1; no reliable D call. This CDR3 has 14 residues. The V gene lost 5 bases and the J gene lost 2 bases, with 12 bases spanning the gap. In germline, CDR1 is MNHEY, CDR2 SMNVEV (reference sequence). The CDR3 here is CASSPVGLNTEAFF. CDR3 nucleotides: TGTGCCAGCAGTCCGGTGGGCCTTAACACTGAAGCTTTCTTT.

The chain combines TRBV24-1 with TRBJ1-1; TRBD1 agrees at 11 bases. After removal of 3 bases from V and 6 bases from J, the junction contained 11 bases not matched to a gene. The germline gives CDR1 KGHDR, CDR2 SFDVKD. The CDR3 contains 17 residues. DNA of the CDR3: TGTGCCACCAGTGATCCCCATCCGGGACAGGGGGGGGCTGAAGCTTTCTTT. This encodes CATSDPHPGQGGAEAFF.

In its sample, this clone was seen once. V gene TRBV3-1 (or the pseudogene TRBV3-2) combines with J gene TRBJ1-2, with a possible D match to TRBD1 (5 bases). Germline V CDR1 and CDR2: LGHDT, YNNKEL (reference sequence). This CDR3 contains 13 residues. V lost 5 bases to trimming and J lost 6 bases, with 13 bases between them. CDR3 nucleotide sequence: TGTGCCAGCAGCAGCGGGGGACTGGATGGCTACACCTTC. Its protein is CASSSGGLDGYTF.

This clone occurred once. The rearrangement joins TRBV6-5 to TRBJ2-1; D may be TRBD1 (5 bases). There are 15 residues in the CDR3. Germline V gene lookup returns CDR1 MNHEY and CDR2 SVGAGI. The V and J ends lost 2 bases and 1 base respectively, with 9 bases between them. The CDR3: CASSYGAASYNEQFF. The DNA for the CDR3 is TGTGCCAGCAGTTACGGGGCAGCGTCCTACAATGAGCAGTTCTTC.

The V gene is TRBV7-3, the J gene TRBJ1-5, with 8 bases lining up with TRBD1. The germline V gene has CDR1 SGHTA and CDR2 FQGTGA. This CDR3 region has 18 residues. The ends lost 1 base at V and 0 bases at J; junction bases unmatched: 8. In nucleotides, the CDR3 is TGTGCCAGCAGCTTAAAGGTGAAGACAGGGGATAGCAATCAGCCCCAGCATTTT. It is translated as CASSLKVKTGDSNQPQHF.

The rearrangement joins TRBV14 to TRBJ1-2; TRBD1 matches at 9 bases. J gave up 6 bases and V 5 bases, and 7 bases lay outside the gene matches. In germline, CDR1 is SGHDN, CDR2 FVKESK. The CDR3 extends over 14 amino acids. CDR3 loop: CASSSYRGLNGYTF. The DNA of the CDR3 is TGTGCCAGCAGCTCATACAGGGGGCTAAATGGCTACACCTTC.

The chain links TRBV6-5 to TRBJ2-1; the match to TRBD1 covers 11 bases. CDR1 is MNHEY and CDR2 is SVGAGI in the germline V gene. V lost 6 bases and J lost 4; bases outside the gene matches: 5. The CDR3 is 15 amino acids. This chain's CDR3 is CASSSGTGGYNEQFF. In DNA form, the CDR3 reads TGTGCCAGCAGCTCCGGGACAGGGGGTTACAATGAGCAGTTCTTC.

This chain uses TRBV29-1 with TRBJ2-4; 7 bases fit TRBD1. Germline trimming cut 0 bases from V and 1 base from J; bases unmatched to any gene: 12. This CDR3 contains 18 residues. Germline lookup yields CDR1 SQVTM and CDR2 ANQGSEA. This CDR3 reads CSVEEARQGFSAKNIQYF. CDR3 DNA sequence: TGCAGCGTTGAAGAGGCGAGACAGGGTTTTTCTGCCAAAAACATTCAGTACTTC.